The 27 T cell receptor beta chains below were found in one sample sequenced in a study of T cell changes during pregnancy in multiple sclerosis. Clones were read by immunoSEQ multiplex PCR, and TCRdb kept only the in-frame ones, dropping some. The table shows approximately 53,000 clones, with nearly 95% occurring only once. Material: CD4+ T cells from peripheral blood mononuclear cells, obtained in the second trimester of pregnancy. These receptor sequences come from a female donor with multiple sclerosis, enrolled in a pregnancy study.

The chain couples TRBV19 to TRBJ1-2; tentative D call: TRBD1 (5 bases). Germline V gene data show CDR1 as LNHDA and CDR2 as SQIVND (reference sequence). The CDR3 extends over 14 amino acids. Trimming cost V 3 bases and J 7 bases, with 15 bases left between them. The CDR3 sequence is CASSMWGDAGGYTF. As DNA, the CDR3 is TGTGCCAGTAGTATGTGGGGGGACGCGGGTGGCTACACCTTC.

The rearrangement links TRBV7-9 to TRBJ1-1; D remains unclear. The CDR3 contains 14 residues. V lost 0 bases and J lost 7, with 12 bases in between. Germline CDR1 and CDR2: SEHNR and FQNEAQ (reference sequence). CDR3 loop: CASSLAVPQVEAFF. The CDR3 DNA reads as TGTGCCAGCAGCTTAGCTGTCCCTCAGGTTGAAGCTTTCTTT.

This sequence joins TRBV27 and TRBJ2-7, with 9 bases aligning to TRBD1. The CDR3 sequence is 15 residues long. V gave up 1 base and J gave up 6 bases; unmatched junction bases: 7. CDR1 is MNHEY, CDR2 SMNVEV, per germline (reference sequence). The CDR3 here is CASSLWDRETGEQYF. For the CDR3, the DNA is TGTGCCAGCAGTTTATGGGACAGGGAAACGGGCGAGCAGTACTTC.

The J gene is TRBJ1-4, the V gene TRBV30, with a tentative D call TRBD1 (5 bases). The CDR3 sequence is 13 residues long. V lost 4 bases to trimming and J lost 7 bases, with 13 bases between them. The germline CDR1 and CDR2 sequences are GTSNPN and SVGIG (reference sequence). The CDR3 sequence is CAWKSGGTEKLFF. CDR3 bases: TGTGCCTGGAAGTCGGGGGGGACTGAAAAACTGTTTTTT.

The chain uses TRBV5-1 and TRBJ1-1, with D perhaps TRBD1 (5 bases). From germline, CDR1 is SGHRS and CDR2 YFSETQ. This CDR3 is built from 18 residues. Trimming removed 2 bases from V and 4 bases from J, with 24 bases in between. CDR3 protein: CASSFKTRTIRSSTEAFF. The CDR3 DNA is TGCGCCAGCAGCTTTAAGACTAGGACAATCCGGTCGTCCACTGAAGCTTTCTTT.

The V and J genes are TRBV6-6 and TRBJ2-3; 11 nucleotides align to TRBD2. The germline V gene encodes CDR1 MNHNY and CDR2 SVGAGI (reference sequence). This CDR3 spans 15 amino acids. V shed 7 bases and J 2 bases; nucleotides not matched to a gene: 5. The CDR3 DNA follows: TGTGCCAGCACCGAACTAGCGGGGGTCACAGATACGCAGTATTTT. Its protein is CASTELAGVTDTQYF.

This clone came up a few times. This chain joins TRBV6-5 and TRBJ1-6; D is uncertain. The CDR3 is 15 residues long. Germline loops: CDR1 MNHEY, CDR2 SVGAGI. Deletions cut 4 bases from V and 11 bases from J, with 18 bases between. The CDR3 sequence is CASSSPSEGGTPLHF. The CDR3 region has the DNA TGTGCCAGCAGTTCCCCTTCGGAGGGCGGAACACCCCTCCACTTT.

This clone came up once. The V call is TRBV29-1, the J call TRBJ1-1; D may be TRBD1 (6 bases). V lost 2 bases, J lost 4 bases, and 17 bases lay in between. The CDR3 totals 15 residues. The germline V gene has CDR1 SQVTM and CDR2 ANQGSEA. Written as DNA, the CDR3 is TGCAGCGTTGAACTTCCGCTCCGAGGGGGCACTGAAGCTTTCTTT. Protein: CSVELPLRGGTEAFF. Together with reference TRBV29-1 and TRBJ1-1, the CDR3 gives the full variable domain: SAVISQKPSRDICQRGTSLTIQCQVDSQVTMMFWYRQQPGQSLTLIATANQGSEATYESGFVIDKFPISRPNLTFSTLTVSNMSPEDSSIYLCSVELPLRGGTEAFFGQGTRLTVV.

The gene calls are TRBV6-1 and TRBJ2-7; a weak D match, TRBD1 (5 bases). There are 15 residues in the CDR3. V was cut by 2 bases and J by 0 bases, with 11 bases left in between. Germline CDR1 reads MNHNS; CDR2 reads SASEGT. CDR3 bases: TGTGCCAGCAGTGAAAGAGACAGAAGCTCCTACGAGCAGTACTTC. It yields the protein CASSERDRSSYEQYF.

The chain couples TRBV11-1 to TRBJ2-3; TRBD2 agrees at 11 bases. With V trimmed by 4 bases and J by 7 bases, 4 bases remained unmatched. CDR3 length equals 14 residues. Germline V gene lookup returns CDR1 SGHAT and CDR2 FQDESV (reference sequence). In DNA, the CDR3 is TGTGCCAGCAGCTGGGGGACTAGCGGAAATACGCAGTATTTT. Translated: CASSWGTSGNTQYF.

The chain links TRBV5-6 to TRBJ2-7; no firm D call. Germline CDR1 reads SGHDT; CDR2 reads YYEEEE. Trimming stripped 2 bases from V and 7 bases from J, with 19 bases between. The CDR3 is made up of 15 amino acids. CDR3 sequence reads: CASSFFSRNGREQYF. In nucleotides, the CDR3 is TGTGCCAGCAGCTTTTTTTCCCGGAATGGGCGAGAGCAGTACTTC.

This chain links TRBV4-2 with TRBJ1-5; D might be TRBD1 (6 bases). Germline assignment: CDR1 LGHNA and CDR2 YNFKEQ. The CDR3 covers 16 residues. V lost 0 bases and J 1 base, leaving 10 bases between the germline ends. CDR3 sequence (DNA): TGTGCCAGCAGCCAAGACACAGGGAAAAGCAATCAGCCCCAGCATTTT. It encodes CASSQDTGKSNQPQHF.

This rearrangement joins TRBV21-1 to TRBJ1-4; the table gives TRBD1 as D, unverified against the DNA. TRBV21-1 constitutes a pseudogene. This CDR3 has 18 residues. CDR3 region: CASSKRTGRPATNEKLFF. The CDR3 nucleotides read TGTGCCAGCAGCAAGAGGACAGGCCGCCCCGCAACTAATGAAAAACTGTTTTTT.

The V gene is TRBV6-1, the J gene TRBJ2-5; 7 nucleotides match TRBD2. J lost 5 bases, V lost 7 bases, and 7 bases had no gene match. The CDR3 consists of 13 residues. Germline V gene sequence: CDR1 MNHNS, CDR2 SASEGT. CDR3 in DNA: TGTGCCAGCATTCGAGTGGGGGGGGAGACCCAGTACTTC. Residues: CASIRVGGETQYF.

DNA for the CDR3: TGTGCCAGTAGGACTAGCGGGGGAGGGGAGACCCAGTACTTC. It is translated as CASRTSGGGETQYF. The rearrangement joins TRBV19 to TRBJ2-5; 12 nucleotides align to TRBD2. The CDR3 totals 14 residues. The J segment lost 5 bases and the V segment lost 6 bases, leaving 4 bases of the junction unmatched. Per the germline V gene, CDR1 is LNHDA and CDR2 is SQIVND (reference sequence).

The CDR3 nucleotides are TGTGCCACCAGCGGGGACAGGGGCCGACGCGCGTGGTCCGGGGAGCTGTTTTTT. It encodes CATSGDRGRRAWSGELFF. This chain uses TRBV15 with TRBJ2-2; 10 nucleotides line up with TRBD1. The CDR3 extends over 18 amino acids. The V segment lost 5 bases and the J segment 6 bases; nucleotides outside the gene matches: 15. Germline V gene lookup returns CDR1 LNHNV and CDR2 YYDKDF (reference sequence).

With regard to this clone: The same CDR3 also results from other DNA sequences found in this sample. CDR3 loop: CASSLRQGLNTEAFF. The CDR3 nucleotides are TGCGCCAGCAGCCTAAGACAGGGGCTGAACACTGAAGCTTTCTTT. The V and J genes are TRBV5-1 and TRBJ1-1; 8 nucleotides match TRBD1. After removal of 4 bases from V and 0 bases from J, the junction contained 5 bases not matched to a gene. This CDR3 spans 15 amino acids. CDR1 SGHRS and CDR2 YFSETQ come from the germline V gene.

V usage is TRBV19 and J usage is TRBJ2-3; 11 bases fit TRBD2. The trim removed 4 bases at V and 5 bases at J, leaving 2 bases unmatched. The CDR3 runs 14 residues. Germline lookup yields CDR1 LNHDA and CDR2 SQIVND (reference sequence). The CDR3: CASSKTSGVDTQYF. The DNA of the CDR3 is TGTGCCAGTAGTAAGACTAGCGGGGTAGATACGCAGTATTTT.

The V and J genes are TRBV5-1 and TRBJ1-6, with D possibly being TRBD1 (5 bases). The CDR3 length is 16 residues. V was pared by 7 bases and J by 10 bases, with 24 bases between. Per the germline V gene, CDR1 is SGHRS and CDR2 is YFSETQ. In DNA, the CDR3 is TGCGCCAGCCCCACCTTTCTGACAGTTATGGGCTCACCCCTCCACTTT. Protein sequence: CASPTFLTVMGSPLHF.

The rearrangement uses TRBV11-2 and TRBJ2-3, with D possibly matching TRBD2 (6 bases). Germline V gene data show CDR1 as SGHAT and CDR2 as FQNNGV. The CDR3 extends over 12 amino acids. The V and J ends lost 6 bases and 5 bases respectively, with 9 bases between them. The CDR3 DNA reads TGTGCCAGCAGGCGAGCGGGAGATACGCAGTATTTT. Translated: CASRRAGDTQYF.

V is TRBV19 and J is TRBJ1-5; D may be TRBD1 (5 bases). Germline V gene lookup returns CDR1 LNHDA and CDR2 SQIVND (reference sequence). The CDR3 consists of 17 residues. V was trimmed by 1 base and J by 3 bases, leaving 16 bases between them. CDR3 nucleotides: TGTGCCAGTAGTATAGTAAGGGGCCGACTGTCCAATCAGCCCCAGCATTTT. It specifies CASSIVRGRLSNQPQHF.

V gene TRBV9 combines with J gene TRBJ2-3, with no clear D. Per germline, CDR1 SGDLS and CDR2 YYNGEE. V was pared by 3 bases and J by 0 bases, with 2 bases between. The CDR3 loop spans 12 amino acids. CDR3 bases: TGTGCCAGCAGCGCTAGCACAGATACGCAGTATTTT. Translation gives CASSASTDTQYF. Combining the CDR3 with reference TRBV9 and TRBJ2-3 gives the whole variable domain DSGVTQTPKHLITATGQRVTLRCSPRSGDLSVYWYQQSLDQGLQFLIQYYNGEERAKGNILERFSAQQFPDLHSELNLSSLELGDSALYFCASSASTDTQYFGPGTRLTVL.

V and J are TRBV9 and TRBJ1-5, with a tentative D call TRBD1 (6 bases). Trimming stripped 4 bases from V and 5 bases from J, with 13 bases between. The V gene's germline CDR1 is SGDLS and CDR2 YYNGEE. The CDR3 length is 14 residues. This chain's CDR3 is CASSQEGGYQPQHF. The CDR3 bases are TGTGCCAGCAGCCAGGAGGGGGGGTATCAGCCCCAGCATTTT.

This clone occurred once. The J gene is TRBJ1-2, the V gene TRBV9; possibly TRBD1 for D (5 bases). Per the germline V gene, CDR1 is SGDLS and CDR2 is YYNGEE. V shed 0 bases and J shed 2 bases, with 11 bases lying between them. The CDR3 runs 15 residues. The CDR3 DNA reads TGTGCCAGCAGCGTAGACCCCGCAGGGAACTATGGCTACACCTTC. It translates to CASSVDPAGNYGYTF.

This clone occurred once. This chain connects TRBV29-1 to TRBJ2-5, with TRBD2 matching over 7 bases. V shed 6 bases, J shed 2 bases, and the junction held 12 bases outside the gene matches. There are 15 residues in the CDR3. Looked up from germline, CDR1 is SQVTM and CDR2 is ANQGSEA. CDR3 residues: CSVIPAGQNQETQYF. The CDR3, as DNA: TGCAGCGTCATACCAGCGGGGCAGAATCAAGAGACCCAGTACTTC.

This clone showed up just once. The CDR3 DNA reads as TGTGCCAGCAGCTTGGGGTCCGCGGGCAGGGGGCGACGGGGCTACACCTTC. Translated: CASSLGSAGRGRRGYTF. The V and J genes are TRBV11-2 and TRBJ1-2, with 8 bases lining up with TRBD1. The CDR3 has 17 residues. J gave up 8 bases and V 3 bases, and 17 bases lay outside the gene matches. Germline V CDR1 and CDR2: SGHAT, FQNNGV.

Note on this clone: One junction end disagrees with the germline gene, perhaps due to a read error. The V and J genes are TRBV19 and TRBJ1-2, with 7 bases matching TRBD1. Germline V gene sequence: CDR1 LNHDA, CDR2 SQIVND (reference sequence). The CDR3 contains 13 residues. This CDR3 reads CASNIQGLASYTF. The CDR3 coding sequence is TGTGCCAGTAATATACAGGGGTTGGCTAGCTACACCTTC.